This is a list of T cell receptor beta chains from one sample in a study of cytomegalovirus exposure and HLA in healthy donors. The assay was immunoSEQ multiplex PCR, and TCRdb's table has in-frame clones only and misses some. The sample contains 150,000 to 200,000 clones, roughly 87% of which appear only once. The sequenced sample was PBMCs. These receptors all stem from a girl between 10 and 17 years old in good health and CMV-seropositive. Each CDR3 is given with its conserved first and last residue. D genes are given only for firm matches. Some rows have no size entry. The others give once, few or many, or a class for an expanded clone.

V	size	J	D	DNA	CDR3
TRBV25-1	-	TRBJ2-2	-	TGTGCCAGCAGCGACAGCCTACCCGGGACAACAAACACCGGGGAGCTGTTTTTT	CASSDSLPGTTNTGELFF
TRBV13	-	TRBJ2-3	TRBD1	TGTGCCAGCAGCGGTAAGGGGGCAGGGGATACGCAGTATTTT	CASSGKGAGDTQYF
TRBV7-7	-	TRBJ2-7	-	TGTGCTAGCAGCTTAGACGGCTCCTACGAGCAGTACTTC	CASSLDGSYEQYF
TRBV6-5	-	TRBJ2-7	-	TGTGCCAGCAGTTACGAAGCCCGGAGGCCAAACTACGAGCAGTACTTC	CASSYEARRPNYEQYF
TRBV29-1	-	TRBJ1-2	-	TGCAGCGTTGATCTCACGGACAGCCAGAACTATGGCTACACCTTC	CSVDLTDSQNYGYTF
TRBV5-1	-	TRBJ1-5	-	TGCGCCAGCAGCCCCGGTGGTGGTCAGCCCCAGCATTTT	CASSPGGGQPQHF
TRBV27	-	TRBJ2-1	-	TGTGCCAGCAGTTCCGGACAGTCCCGCTACAATGAGCAGTTCTTC	CASSSGQSRYNEQFF
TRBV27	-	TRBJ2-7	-	TGTGCCAGCAGGCCCCAGGGTGTGGTGGAAGCCTACGAGCAGTACTTC	CASRPQGVVEAYEQYF
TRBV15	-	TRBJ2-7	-	TGTGCCACCAGCAGAGGGACATTGCGCGGTCCGAACATCTACGAGCAGTACTTC	CATSRGTLRGPNIYEQYF
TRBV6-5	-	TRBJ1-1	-	TGTGCCAGCAGTTACGGAATTGGGGGGATGGGTGAAGCTTTCTTT	CASSYGIGGMGEAFF
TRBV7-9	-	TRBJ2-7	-	TGTGCCAGCTGCGGGTTCCCTCTCTACGAGCAGTACTTC	CASCGFPLYEQYF
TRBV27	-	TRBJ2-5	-	TGTGCCAGCAGTAAACCGGGACTTCAAGAGACCCAGTACTTC	CASSKPGLQETQYF
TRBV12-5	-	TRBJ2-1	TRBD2	TGTGCTAGTGGTTTGACTAGCGGGACGTTGGGGTTTGAGCAGTTCTTC	CASGLTSGTLGFEQFF
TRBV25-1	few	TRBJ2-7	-	TGTGCCAGCAGTCCCATCGCGGAATCCTACGAGCAGTACTTC	CASSPIAESYEQYF
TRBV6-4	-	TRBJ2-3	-	TGTGCCAGCTCCGAAGGAGGACAGTTAACAGATACGCAGTATTTT	CASSEGGQLTDTQYF
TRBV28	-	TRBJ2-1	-	TGTGCCAGCAGTGTGGGGGCATCCTACAATGAGCAGTTCTTC	CASSVGASYNEQFF
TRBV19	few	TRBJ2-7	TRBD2	TGTGCCAGTAGTATAACCGGGACTAGCGGGATTACCTACGAGCAGTACTTC	CASSITGTSGITYEQYF
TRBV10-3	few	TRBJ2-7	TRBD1	TGTGCCATCAGTGAGTCCAGGGGGAGCGAGCAGTACTTC	CAISESRGSEQYF
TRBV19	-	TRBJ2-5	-	TGTGCCAGTTCAACGGGGGAGGTCTGGGAGACCCAGTACTTC	CASSTGEVWETQYF
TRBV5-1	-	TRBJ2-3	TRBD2	TGCGCCAGCAGCTTCGGGCTAGCGGGAGCAGATACGCAGTATTTT	CASSFGLAGADTQYF
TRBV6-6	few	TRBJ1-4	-	TGTGCCAGCAGTTCCACGACATCAACTAATGAAAAACTGTTTTTT	CASSSTTSTNEKLFF
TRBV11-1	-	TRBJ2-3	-	TGTGCCAGCAGCTTACGTCGGGGTAGGGATACGCAGTATTTT	CASSLRRGRDTQYF
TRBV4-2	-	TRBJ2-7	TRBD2	TGTGCCAGCAGCCATGGACTAGCGGGAGATGCATGGAGCTACGAGCAGTACTTC	CASSHGLAGDAWSYEQYF
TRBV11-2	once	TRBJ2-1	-	TGTGCCAGCAGACAAAGTACAGGGTTCAATGAGCAGTTCTTC	CASRQSTGFNEQFF
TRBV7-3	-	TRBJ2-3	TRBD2	TGTGCCAGCAGCAGCGGACTAGCGGGAAAAGATACGCAGTATTTT	CASSSGLAGKDTQYF
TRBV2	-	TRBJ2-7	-	TGTGCCAGCACCGGGCAGGGCGCCTACGAGCAGTACTTC	CASTGQGAYEQYF
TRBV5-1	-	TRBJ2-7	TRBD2	TGCGCCAGCAGCAGGGGACTAGCGGGAGGCGGGTACGAGCAGTACTTC	CASSRGLAGGGYEQYF
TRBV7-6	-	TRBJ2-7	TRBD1	TGTGCCAGCAGCTTGGGGACGTGGGACAGCACTTACGAGCAGTACTTC	CASSLGTWDSTYEQYF
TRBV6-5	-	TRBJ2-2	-	TGTGCCAGCCTGACGAGGCGGGGAATCATCGGGGAGCTGTTTTTT	CASLTRRGIIGELFF
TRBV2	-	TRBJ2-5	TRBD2	TGTGCCAGCAGTGATCGAGCGGGGCGGGGAGAGACCCAGTACTTC	CASSDRAGRGETQYF
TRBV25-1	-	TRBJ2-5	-	TGTGCCAGCAGTGAGACCAGGGTTGCGACCCAGTACTTC	CASSETRVATQYF
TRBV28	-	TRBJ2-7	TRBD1	TGTGCCAGCAGTTTCTCCCAGGGGGTCGAGCAGTACTTC	CASSFSQGVEQYF
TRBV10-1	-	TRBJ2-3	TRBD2	TGCGCCAGCAGTGAGTCGAGACTAGCGGGAGTAGATACGCAGTATTTT	CASSESRLAGVDTQYF
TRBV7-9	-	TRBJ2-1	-	TGTGCCAGCAGCCGTGTTCCGGATGAGCAGTTCTTC	CASSRVPDEQFF
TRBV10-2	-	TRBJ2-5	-	TGCGCCAGCAATGAACAGGGGGGGGTTCAAGAGACCCAGTACTTC	CASNEQGGVQETQYF
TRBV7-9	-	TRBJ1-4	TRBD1	TGTGCCAGCAGTCCCCCGGACAGGGGGCGGGAAAAACTGTTTTTT	CASSPPDRGREKLFF
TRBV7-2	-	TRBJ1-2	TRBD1	TGTGCCAGCGCCCAGGACAGGGGGCTCCTTGGCTATGGCTACACCTTC	CASAQDRGLLGYGYTF
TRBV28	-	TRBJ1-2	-	TGTGCCAGCACCGTGGGGACAATCTATGGCTACACCTTC	CASTVGTIYGYTF
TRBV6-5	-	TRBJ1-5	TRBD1	TGTGCCAGCAGTCCGACAGGGTCCCGCAATCAGCCCCAGCATTTT	CASSPTGSRNQPQHF
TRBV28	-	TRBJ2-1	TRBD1	TGTGCCAGCAGTTCCCCTCGGACAGGGGTACCCAATGAGCAGTTCTTC	CASSSPRTGVPNEQFF
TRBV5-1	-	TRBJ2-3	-	TGCGCCAGCAGCTCGTCGTCTGTCACAGATACGCAGTATTTT	CASSSSSVTDTQYF
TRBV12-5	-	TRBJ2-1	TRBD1	TGTGCTAGTGGTTTGGGCCCGGGACAGGGAAGTGATGAGCAGTTCTTC	CASGLGPGQGSDEQFF